The T cell receptor (beta chain) described here comes from a study of identical twins. General study points: A partial confounding effect on zero-insertion analyses could come from invariant MAIT and iNKT cells. Surplus twin overlap in beta out-of-frame sequences was less pronounced. The conclusions drew on cross-sectional statistical analysis instead of tracking the same donors.

TCRdb used MiXCR to reprocess the 5' RACE reads, holding one entry per CDR3 protein. The repertoire includes 280,000 or so distinct CDR3 sequences, about 8.1% of them detected once, and roughly 2% sits in the top ten. J gave up 10 bases and V 6 bases, and 21 bases lay outside the gene matches. The CDR3 sequence is 16 residues long. CDR1 and CDR2 (germline): DFQATT, SNEGSKA (reference sequence). In its sample, this clonotype was seen a few times. Its antigen is undetermined. This sample also appeared in a second study, on yellow fever vaccine responses in identical twins.

The sequencing input was memory (CD45RO+) T cells sorted from blood. The sequence was obtained from a woman between 18 and 30 years old in good health. The rearrangement links TRBV20-1 to TRBJ2-1, with TRBD2 matching over 7 bases. CDR3 bases: TGCAGTGCAAATCCCGTGGGTGGGCGGGAGACGGGGGAGCAGTTCTTC. It translates to CSANPVGGRETGEQFF.